This is a list of T cell receptor beta chains from one sample in a study of T cells in Graves' hyperthyroidism and ophthalmopathy. One entry per CDR3 protein, called by TCRdb with MiXCR from the multiplex PCR reads. The sample has under 200,000 distinct CDR3 sequences, about 9.4% seen once; the top ten hold roughly a fifth. The source material was blood. The receptors derive from a woman between 18 and 29 years old with Graves' hyperthyroidism that later progressed to Graves' ophthalmopathy. Each CDR3 is given with its conserved first and last residue. The D gene is left open where the match is weak. Clone size appears in some rows only: once, few, many, or a class for an expanded clone.

V	J	size	D	CDR3	DNA
TRBV30	TRBJ1-2	many	TRBD1	CAWSVTGTGRGYTF	TGTGCCTGGAGTGTTACCGGGACAGGGAGGGGCTACACCTTC
TRBV9	TRBJ1-1	many	TRBD1	CASSRQGGGAKMDTEAFF	TGTGCCAGCAGCCGTCAGGGGGGGGGCGCGAAGATGGACACTGAAGCTTTCTTT
TRBV27	TRBJ1-5	many	-	CASSLSRQNQPQHF	TGTGCCAGCAGTTTATCTCGACAGAATCAGCCCCAGCATTTT
TRBV24-1	TRBJ1-1	many	-	CATSDSDTAGNTEAFF	TGTGCCACCAGTGATTCCGACACCGCCGGGAACACTGAAGCTTTCTTT
TRBV11-2	TRBJ2-5	-	TRBD2	CASSLDRAGGETQYF	TGTGCCAGCAGCTTAGATCGGGCGGGAGGGGAGACCCAGTACTTC
TRBV29-1	TRBJ1-1	many	-	CSVEDPGTGGTEAFF	TGCAGCGTTGAAGATCCGGGTACTGGGGGCACTGAAGCTTTCTTT
TRBV4-2	TRBJ2-5	-	-	CASSQHGAPGDQETQYF	TGTGCCAGCAGCCAACATGGTGCACCGGGGGACCAAGAGACCCAGTACTTC
TRBV15	TRBJ1-5	many	TRBD1	CATSRKTGGPNQPQHF	TGTGCCACCAGCAGGAAAACAGGGGGTCCTAATCAGCCCCAGCATTTT
TRBV20-1	TRBJ2-7	many	-	CSARSPGLEYEQYF	TGCAGTGCTAGATCCCCGGGACTCGAATACGAGCAGTACTTC
TRBV6-1	TRBJ1-4	many	-	CASTHNEKLFF	TGTGCCAGCACGCATAATGAAAAACTGTTTTTT
TRBV30	TRBJ2-3	-	-	CAWSKGRQADTQYF	TGTGCCTGGAGTAAGGGGAGACAGGCAGATACGCAGTATTTT
TRBV20-1	TRBJ2-4	many	-	CSAAGQGGNIQYF	TGCAGTGCGGCGGGGCAGGGCGGAAACATTCAGTACTTC
TRBV9	TRBJ2-3	-	-	CASSVVGTDTQYF	TGTGCCAGCAGCGTAGTTGGCACAGATACGCAGTATTTT
TRBV5-6	TRBJ1-2	few	-	CASSLAGDGYTF	TGTGCCAGCAGCTTGGCCGGGGATGGCTACACCTTC
TRBV11-1	TRBJ2-7	many	TRBD1	CASRSPGQPSYEQYF	TGTGCCAGCAGATCACCGGGACAGCCCTCCTACGAGCAGTACTTC
TRBV6-1	TRBJ2-3	-	-	CASSYRSGSSTDTQYF	TGTGCCAGCAGTTATAGATCGGGCTCTAGCACAGATACGCAGTATTTT
TRBV9	TRBJ1-6	many	-	CASSVNRSPLHF	TGTGCCAGCAGCGTCAATCGTTCACCCCTCCACTTT
TRBV6-5	TRBJ2-7	few	TRBD2	CASSYSGSEAGEQYF	TGTGCCAGCAGTTACAGCGGGAGTGAGGCCGGGGAGCAGTACTTC
TRBV3-1	TRBJ1-1	few	-	CASSRTSAPEAFF	TGTGCCAGCAGCCGGACTTCTGCCCCTGAAGCTTTCTTT
TRBV7-9	TRBJ2-5	many	-	CASTQQEGGPLETQYF	TGTGCCAGCACCCAACAAGAGGGGGGCCCCTTGGAGACCCAGTACTTC
TRBV20-1	TRBJ2-1	many	-	CSARKSSYNEQFF	TGCAGTGCTAGAAAGAGCTCCTACAATGAGCAGTTCTTC
TRBV7-8	TRBJ1-4	many	-	CASSRFPRDGEKLFF	TGTGCCAGCAGCCGTTTTCCTCGGGACGGTGAAAAACTGTTTTTT
TRBV6-6	TRBJ2-1	-	TRBD2	CASSYSASGSNEQFF	TGTGCCAGCAGTTACTCGGCTAGCGGGAGTAATGAGCAGTTCTTC
TRBV27	TRBJ2-1	many	TRBD1	CASSPETGAPYNEQFF	TGTGCCAGCAGTCCCGAGACAGGGGCCCCCTACAATGAGCAGTTCTTC